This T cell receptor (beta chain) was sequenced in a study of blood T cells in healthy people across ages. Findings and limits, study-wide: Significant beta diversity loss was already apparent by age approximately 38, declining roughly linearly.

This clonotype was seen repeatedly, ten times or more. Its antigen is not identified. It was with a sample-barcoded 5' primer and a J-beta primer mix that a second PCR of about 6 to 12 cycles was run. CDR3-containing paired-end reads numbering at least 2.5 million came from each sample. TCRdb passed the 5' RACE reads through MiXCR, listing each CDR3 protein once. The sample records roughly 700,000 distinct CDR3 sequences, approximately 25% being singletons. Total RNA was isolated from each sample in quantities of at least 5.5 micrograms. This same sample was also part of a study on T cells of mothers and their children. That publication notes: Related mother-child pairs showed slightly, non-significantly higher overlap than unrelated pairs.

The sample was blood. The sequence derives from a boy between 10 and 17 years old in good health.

The CDR3 bases are TGTGCCGCATGGACCGGGACTAGCGACGACAATGAGCAGTTCTTC. Its translation: CAAWTGTSDDNEQFF. This rearrangement joins TRBV10-3 to TRBJ2-1; 10 positions match TRBD2. V lost 11 bases, J lost 5 bases, and 12 bases stayed unmatched. The CDR3 is made up of 15 amino acids. From germline, CDR1 is ENHRY and CDR2 SYGVKD.